A single T cell receptor (beta chain) is shown here with its context. The PCR had 60 Vbeta and 13 Jbeta primers. Here immunoSEQ multiplex PCR was the method, and the copy in TCRdb shows in-frame clones only, minus some. Among 250,000 or so clones listed, approximately 91% were seen once. The CDR3 is made up of 15 amino acids. The germline CDR1 and CDR2 sequences are SGDLS and YYNGEE. Trimming stripped 3 bases from V and 2 bases from J, with 14 bases between. The source of the sample is a study of cytomegalovirus exposure and HLA in healthy donors. Sequencing was carried out using PBMCs. The V gene is TRBV9, the J gene TRBJ1-2; a weak D match, TRBD1 (6 bases). The sequence was obtained from a girl aged 2-10 years in good health and CMV-seronegative. DNA of the CDR3: TGTGCCAGCAGCGGAAACAGGGTCCTAAACTATGGCTACACCTTC. Protein product: CASSGNRVLNYGYTF.